This T cell receptor beta chain was documented in a study of early T cells in non-severe SARS-CoV-2 infection. Across the study: Sequenced bulk RNA came from whole blood that was unsorted, and chains were unpaired. General study findings and limits: Matching results from VDJdb favored anti-spike CD8 responses, leaving private and CD4 specificities undetected.

Unique molecular identifiers (one per individual cDNA molecule) were attached. TCRdb reanalysed the 5' RACE reads using MiXCR and keeps one entry per CDR3 protein. The repertoire holds roughly 64,000 distinct CDR3 sequences, less than 9.5% seen once, with 13% in the top ten. This clonotype has more than one count but fewer than ten. The antigen is unknown. This CDR3 region has 14 residues. V was shortened by 1 base and J by 4 bases, with 10 bases between the two germline ends. CDR1 and CDR2 from the germline V gene are MNHEY and SVGEGT. The J gene is TRBJ1-1, the V gene TRBV6-2 or TRBV6-3, with a weak D call TRBD1 (5 bases). The specimen was whole blood, collected at baseline. This receptor was identified in an adult who was a healthcare worker with PCR-confirmed SARS-CoV-2 infection or an uninfected control (not recorded which). The CDR3 here is CASSYYQGGTEAFF. The CDR3 nucleotides are TGTGCCAGCAGTTACTATCAGGGCGGCACTGAAGCTTTCTTT.